Shown below are 17 T cell receptor beta chains from a single sample sequenced in a study of blood T cell repertoires in COVID-19. Sequencing was performed with immunoSEQ multiplex PCR; in TCRdb, only in-frame clones are kept and a portion is missing. This table holds roughly 300,000 clones, about nine tenths found once. The sequencing input was PBMCs or T cells enriched from blood (not recorded which). These receptors were taken from a woman aged 40 to 55 with acute COVID-19.

The V and J genes are TRBV27 and TRBJ1-2; 8 bases line up with TRBD1. The CDR3 loop spans 15 amino acids. In germline, CDR1 is MNHEY, CDR2 SMNVEV (reference sequence). V lost 4 bases to trimming and J lost 4 bases; unmatched junction nucleotides: 8. The CDR3 DNA reads as TGTGCCAGCAGTTCGTCGACAGGGGTTTTCTATGGCTACACCTTC. Residues: CASSSSTGVFYGYTF.

The chain is built from TRBV5-6 and TRBJ1-2; D unresolved. The length of the CDR3 is 15 residues. The germline V gene has CDR1 SGHDT and CDR2 YYEEEE. Trimming left V 6 bases short and J 0 bases short, with 15 bases between. The CDR3 DNA reads TGTGCCAGCACCGATATAGTGCGGTCTAACTATGGCTACACCTTC. This sequence encodes CASTDIVRSNYGYTF.

The chain employs TRBV7-9 and TRBJ1-4; possibly TRBD1 for D (6 bases). Looked up from germline, CDR1 is SEHNR and CDR2 is FQNEAQ (reference sequence). Trimming shortened V by 4 bases and J by 7 bases, and 16 bases separated the two germline ends. The CDR3 runs to 15 residues. CDR3 in DNA: TGTGCCAGCAGCTATCCCCGGGGGGGGCCTGAAAAACTGTTTTTT. This gives the protein CASSYPRGGPEKLFF.

For the CDR3, the DNA is TGTGCCAGCAGCTCCAGACTAGCGGCAATTCCCGGGGAGCTGTTTTTT. The encoded protein is CASSSRLAAIPGELFF. V usage is TRBV11-2 and J usage is TRBJ2-2; 9 bases map to TRBD2. CDR3 length equals 16 residues. V was pared by 4 bases and J by 6 bases, with 9 bases of the junction left unmatched. CDR1 SGHAT and CDR2 FQNNGV come from the germline V gene. The complete variable domain, with remaining parts taken from reference TRBV11-2 and TRBJ2-2, reads EAGVAQSPRYKIIEKRQSVAFWCNPISGHATLYWYQQILGQGPKLLIQFQNNGVVDDSQLPKDRFSAERLKGVDSTLKIQPAKLEDSAVYLCASSSRLAAIPGELFFGEGSRLTVL.

This chain links TRBV18 with TRBJ1-1; D ambiguous. The V end lost 3 bases, the J end lost 1 base, and 9 bases lay between the germline ends. The CDR3 has 14 residues. Per germline, CDR1 KGHSH and CDR2 LQKENI. The CDR3 coding sequence is TGTGCCAGCTCACCTGGGCACCCGAACACTGAAGCTTTCTTT. It encodes CASSPGHPNTEAFF.

The chain is built from TRBV6-1 and TRBJ1-6; 10 bases are a match to TRBD1. The CDR3 contains 15 residues. The ends lost 1 base at V and 8 bases at J; junction bases unmatched: 2. Germline V gives CDR1 MNHNS, CDR2 SASEGT. Here the CDR3 reads CASSEGGTGDSPLHF. CDR3 DNA sequence: TGTGCCAGCAGTGAAGGAGGGACAGGGGATTCACCCCTCCACTTT.

The chain employs TRBV7-3 and TRBJ2-3; TRBD2 might be the D (5 bases). With 2 bases removed from V and 1 base from J, the gap between germline ends came to 7 bases. Germline V lookup: CDR1 SGHTA, CDR2 FQGTGA. The CDR3 contains 14 residues. CDR3 loop: CASSLGSGTDTQYF. For the CDR3, the DNA is TGTGCCAGCAGCTTAGGGAGTGGCACAGATACGCAGTATTTT.

The J gene is TRBJ2-5, the V gene TRBV15; 11 bases are shared with TRBD2. CDR1 and CDR2 from the germline V gene are LNHNV and YYDKDF (reference sequence). This CDR3 is built from 15 residues. Trimming at V came to 5 bases and at J to 5 bases, leaving 7 bases not matched to a gene. The CDR3 region is CATSHSGGAGETQYF. In nucleotides, the CDR3 is TGTGCCACCAGCCATAGCGGGGGGGCTGGGGAGACCCAGTACTTC.

In DNA form, the CDR3 reads TGTGCCAGCTCACCACTACCCCCCGGGACAGGGAAATACGAGCAGTACTTC. This codes for CASSPLPPGTGKYEQYF. The rearrangement links TRBV18 to TRBJ2-7; 9 bases align to TRBD1. Germline CDR1 KGHSH, CDR2 LQKENI. Losses at the gene ends were 1 base for V and 4 bases for J; bases not matched to a gene: 11. The CDR3 totals 17 residues.

V and J are TRBV25-1 and TRBJ1-6; the match to TRBD1 covers 7 bases. Germline CDR1 reads MGHDK; CDR2 reads SYGVNS. V lost 6 bases to trimming and J lost 3 bases; unmatched junction nucleotides: 2. This CDR3 region has 14 residues. CDR3 protein: CASSRDSYNSPLHF. The CDR3 DNA follows: TGTGCCAGCAGCCGGGACAGCTATAATTCACCCCTCCACTTT.

This rearrangement joins TRBV28 to TRBJ1-2; D remains ambiguous. The germline V gene has CDR1 MDHEN and CDR2 SYDVKM. V dropped 4 bases and J dropped 7 bases, with 16 bases sitting between them. The CDR3 spans 14 residues. The CDR3 DNA is TGTGCCAGCAGTTCGTCGTCCGGGGTAGGTGGCTACACCTTC. Protein: CASSSSSGVGGYTF.

The chain links TRBV7-9 to TRBJ1-6; no definite D call. Germline CDR1 is SEHNR and CDR2 is FQNEAQ (reference sequence). The V and J ends lost 5 bases and 5 bases respectively, with 16 bases between them. The CDR3 is made up of 16 amino acids. The CDR3, as DNA: TGTGCCAGCAGCCCCTCCTCGCCTCGGGATAATTCACCCCTCCACTTT. Its translation is CASSPSSPRDNSPLHF.

This clone showed up just a few times. The chain uses TRBV7-2 and TRBJ1-1; TRBD1 matches 7 bases. Trimming cost V 4 bases and J 0 bases; bases outside gene matches: 5. There are 15 residues in the CDR3. Germline CDR1 reads SGHTA; CDR2 reads FQGNSA. The CDR3 DNA follows: TGTGCCAGCAGCTCCGGGACAGTAATGAACACTGAAGCTTTCTTT. Translating gives CASSSGTVMNTEAFF.

The chain carries TRBV6-5 and TRBJ2-7; perhaps TRBD1 as D (6 bases). The germline gives CDR1 MNHEY, CDR2 SVGAGI. Trimming stripped 10 bases from V and 3 bases from J, with 16 bases between. This CDR3 comprises 13 residues. The CDR3 spells CATSTGTIYEQYF. Here the CDR3 DNA reads TGTGCCACCTCCACCGGGACAATCTACGAGCAGTACTTC.

The chain is built from TRBV9 and TRBJ2-7, with unresolved D. The ends were cut back, 0 bases at V and 5 bases at J, with 15 bases in the middle. Germline CDR1 reads SGDLS; CDR2 reads YYNGEE. CDR3 length equals 15 residues. The DNA for the CDR3 is TGTGCCAGCAGCGTAGAAGGCCAGGTTGATAACGAGCAGTACTTC. It is translated as CASSVEGQVDNEQYF.

The CDR3, as DNA: TGCGCCAGCAGCCCTTTCCCCGTTCGGAGCAATCAGCCCCAGCATTTT. Protein product: CASSPFPVRSNQPQHF. V and J are TRBV4-1 and TRBJ1-5; unclear D gene. CDR1 and CDR2 (germline): MGHRA, YSYEKL. There are 16 residues in the CDR3. Trimming cost V 4 bases and J 1 base, with 14 bases left between them.

This clone occurred once. The chain couples TRBV7-9 to TRBJ1-4; TRBD1 matches at 10 bases. Germline V CDR1 and CDR2: SEHNR, FQNEAQ (reference sequence). V was pared by 5 bases and J by 3 bases, with 3 bases of the junction left unmatched. The length of the CDR3 is 15 residues. CDR3 in DNA: TGTGCCAGCAGCCCCGGACAGGGGGCTAATGAAAAACTGTTTTTT. Translating gives CASSPGQGANEKLFF.